Reported below is one TCR beta chain. What it binds is unknown. Germline V gene sequence: CDR1 MDHEN, CDR2 SYDVKM. The CDR3 contains 14 residues. Trimming cost V 7 bases and J 6 bases; bases outside gene matches: 10. This entry is derived from a study of OX40 agonist ivuxolimab in advanced cancers. Using immunoSEQ multiplex PCR, the repertoire was profiled, and TCRdb retains in-frame clones only, with some absent. Of 20,000 to 25,000 clones in the sample, approximately 88% were seen once. Study results and limitations: Among T cells, CD8+ cells averaged more expanded clones than CD4+ cells. There were also nonresponders showing low normalized T-cell clonal expansion.

The J gene is TRBJ1-2, the V gene TRBV28, with 8 bases aligning to TRBD1. The material sequenced was CD4+ or CD8+ T cells sorted from blood, taken in a trial of the OX40 agonist ivuxolimab. The TCR was taken from an adult with an advanced solid tumor such as melanoma, head and neck, liver or kidney cancer. This CDR3 reads CASNTPDRVHGYTF. DNA of the CDR3: TGTGCCAGCAACACTCCGGACAGGGTTCATGGCTACACCTTC.